Listed below are T cell receptor beta chains from one sample, sequenced in a study of blood T cell repertoires in COVID-19. The data were produced by immunoSEQ multiplex PCR, yet TCRdb's version contains in-frame clones alone and is incomplete. The sample includes 180,000 or so clones, approximately 81% of them seen just once. The sample consisted of peripheral blood. Every receptor here comes from a person between 65 and 80 years old with COVID-19, enrolled during active disease. CDR3s include the opening cysteine and the closing phenylalanine or tryptophan. The D gene is left open where the match is weak. Clone size is given for some rows only: seen once, a few or many times, or a class if the clone is expanded.

d_call	v_call	clone_size	j_call	cdr3_aa	cdr3_nt
NA	TRBV6-2/TRBV6-3	NA	TRBJ1-5	CASSYRQMSEYSNQPQHF	TGTGCCAGCAGTTACCGGCAAATGAGCGAATATAGCAATCAGCCCCAGCATTTT
TRBD1	TRBV28	NA	TRBJ1-1	CASSLSDRGVGSFF	TGTGCCAGCAGTTTATCGGACAGGGGAGTAGGGTCTTTCTTT
NA	TRBV4-2	NA	TRBJ1-4	CASSQGRRGGGEKLFF	TGTGCCAGCAGCCAAGGTCGGAGGGGCGGAGGTGAAAAACTGTTTTTT
TRBD1	TRBV6-6	NA	TRBJ1-2	CASSKSGRDRGDGYTF	TGTGCCAGCAGTAAATCCGGACGAGACAGGGGAGATGGCTACACCTTC
NA	TRBV7-2	NA	TRBJ1-1	CASSLAYGNTEAFF	TGTGCCAGCAGCTTAGCGTACGGGAACACTGAAGCTTTCTTT
TRBD2	TRBV2	once	TRBJ2-5	CASNQGGTSGNQETQYF	TGTGCCAGCAACCAGGGGGGGACTAGCGGGAACCAAGAGACCCAGTACTTC
NA	TRBV4-1	once	TRBJ1-1	CASSQVARVNTEAFF	TGCGCCAGCAGCCAAGTAGCACGGGTGAACACTGAAGCTTTCTTT
NA	TRBV9	NA	TRBJ2-2	CASSPGHTNTGELFF	TGTGCCAGCAGCCCGGGACATACGAACACCGGGGAGCTGTTTTTT
NA	TRBV29-1	NA	TRBJ2-5	CSVAHRMATTETQYF	TGCAGCGTTGCCCATCGGATGGCGACTACAGAGACCCAGTACTTC
NA	TRBV27	NA	TRBJ2-2	CASSYLTNTGELFF	TGTGCCAGCAGCTATCTAACGAACACCGGGGAGCTGTTTTTT
NA	TRBV18	NA	TRBJ1-6	CASSPPSRSGTYNSPLHF	TGTGCCAGCTCACCACCGTCACGTTCAGGGACCTATAATTCACCCCTCCACTTT
NA	TRBV5-1	NA	TRBJ2-7	CASRYGQGLSYEQYF	TGCGCCAGCAGGTATGGCCAGGGCCTATCCTACGAGCAGTACTTC
TRBD1	TRBV19	NA	TRBJ2-7	CASSPRATGLYEQYF	TGTGCCAGTTCCCCTAGGGCGACAGGGTTGTACGAGCAGTACTTC
TRBD2	TRBV19	once	TRBJ2-2	CASSLGLAGGPNTGELFF	TGTGCCAGTAGTCTCGGACTAGCGGGGGGACCGAACACCGGGGAGCTGTTTTTT
NA	TRBV3-1/TRBV3-2	NA	TRBJ2-2	CASSQDGRSGELFF	TGTGCCAGCAGCCAAGATGGTCGGTCCGGGGAGCTGTTTTTT
NA	TRBV15	NA	TRBJ1-5	CATTKQRAGYSNQPQHF	TGTGCCACCACCAAGCAGCGGGCGGGGTATAGCAATCAGCCCCAGCATTTT